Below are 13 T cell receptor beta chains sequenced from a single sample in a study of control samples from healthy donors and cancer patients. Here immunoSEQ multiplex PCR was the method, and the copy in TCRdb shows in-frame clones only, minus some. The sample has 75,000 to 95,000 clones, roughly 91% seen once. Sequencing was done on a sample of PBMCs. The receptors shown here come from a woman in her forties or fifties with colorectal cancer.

This chain's CDR3 is CASSMIAGYGYTF. The CDR3 DNA sequence: TGTGCCAGTAGTATGATCGCAGGATATGGCTACACCTTC. The genes are TRBV19 and TRBJ1-2; D unresolved. This CDR3 is built from 13 residues. V was clipped by 3 bases and J by 5 bases, with 10 bases between them. Germline V lookup: CDR1 LNHDA, CDR2 SQIVND (reference sequence).

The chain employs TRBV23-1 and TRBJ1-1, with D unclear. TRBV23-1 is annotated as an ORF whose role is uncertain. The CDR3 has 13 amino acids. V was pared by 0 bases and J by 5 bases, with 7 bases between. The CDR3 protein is CASSQSGATEAFF. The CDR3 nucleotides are TGCGCCAGCAGTCAATCAGGCGCAACTGAAGCTTTCTTT.

The CDR3 DNA follows: TGTGCCATCAGGGAGACAGGGGTGGGCACTGAAGCTTTCTTT. Its translation is CAIRETGVGTEAFF. V gene TRBV10-3 combines with J gene TRBJ1-1, with 8 bases matching TRBD1. Trimming removed 6 bases from V and 4 bases from J; junction bases left unmatched: 7. Germline loops: CDR1 ENHRY, CDR2 SYGVKD. The CDR3 runs 14 residues.

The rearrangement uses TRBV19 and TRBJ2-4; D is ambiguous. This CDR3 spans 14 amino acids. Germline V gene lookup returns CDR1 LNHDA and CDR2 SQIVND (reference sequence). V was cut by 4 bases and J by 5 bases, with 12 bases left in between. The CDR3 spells CASSKAAGENIQYF. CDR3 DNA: TGTGCCAGTAGTAAGGCCGCTGGGGAAAACATTCAGTACTTC.

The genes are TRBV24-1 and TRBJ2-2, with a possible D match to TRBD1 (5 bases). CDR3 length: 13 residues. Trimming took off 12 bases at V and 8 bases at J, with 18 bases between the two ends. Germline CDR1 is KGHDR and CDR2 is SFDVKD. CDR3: CAATSGWTGELFF. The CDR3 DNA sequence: TGTGCCGCGACCTCCGGGTGGACAGGGGAGCTGTTTTTT.

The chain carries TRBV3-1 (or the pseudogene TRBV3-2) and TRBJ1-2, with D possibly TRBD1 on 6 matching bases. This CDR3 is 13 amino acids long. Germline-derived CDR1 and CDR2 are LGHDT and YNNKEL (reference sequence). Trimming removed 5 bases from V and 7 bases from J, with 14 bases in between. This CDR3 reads CASSTYRDSGYTF. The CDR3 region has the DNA TGTGCCAGCAGCACTTACAGGGACTCTGGCTACACCTTC.

CDR3 residues: CASSPTGGEQPQHF. The CDR3 DNA reads TGTGCCAGTAGTCCAACAGGGGGCGAACAGCCCCAGCATTTT. The V call is TRBV19, the J call TRBJ1-5; 9 bases align to TRBD1. This CDR3 has 14 residues. Germline assignment: CDR1 LNHDA and CDR2 SQIVND (reference sequence). The trim removed 5 bases at V and 7 bases at J, leaving 6 bases unmatched.

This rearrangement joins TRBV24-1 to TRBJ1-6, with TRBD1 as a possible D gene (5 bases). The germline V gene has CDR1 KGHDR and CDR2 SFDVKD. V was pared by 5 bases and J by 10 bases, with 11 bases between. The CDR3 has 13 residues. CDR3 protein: CATSAFGGSPLHF. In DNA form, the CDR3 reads TGTGCCACCAGTGCCTTTGGGGGATCACCCCTCCACTTT.

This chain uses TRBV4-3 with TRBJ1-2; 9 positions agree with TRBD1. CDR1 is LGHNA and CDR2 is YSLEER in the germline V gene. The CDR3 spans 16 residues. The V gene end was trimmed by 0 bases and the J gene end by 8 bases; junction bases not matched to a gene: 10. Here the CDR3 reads CASSQETGGLFSGYTF. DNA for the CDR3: TGCGCCAGCAGCCAAGAAACAGGGGGCCTTTTTTCGGGCTACACCTTC.

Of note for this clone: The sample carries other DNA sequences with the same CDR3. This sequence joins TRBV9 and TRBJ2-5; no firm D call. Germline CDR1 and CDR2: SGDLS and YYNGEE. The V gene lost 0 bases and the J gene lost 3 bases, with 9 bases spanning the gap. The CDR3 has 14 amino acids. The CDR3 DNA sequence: TGTGCCAGCAGCGTAGTGGGTGGTGAAGAGACCCAGTACTTC. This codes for CASSVVGGEETQYF.

The CDR3 DNA follows: TGTGCCAGCAGCCAAGTAGGGGGCGCTTCGATTCGCTACACCTTC. Translating it yields CASSQVGGASIRYTF. The chain employs TRBV14 and TRBJ1-2, with 7 bases identical to TRBD1. The CDR3 spans 15 residues. Per germline, CDR1 SGHDN and CDR2 FVKESK. The ends lost 1 base at V and 9 bases at J; junction bases unmatched: 11.

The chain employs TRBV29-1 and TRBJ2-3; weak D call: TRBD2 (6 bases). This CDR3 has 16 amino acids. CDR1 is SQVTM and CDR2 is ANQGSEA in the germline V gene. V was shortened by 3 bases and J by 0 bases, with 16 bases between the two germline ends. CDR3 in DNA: TGCAGCGTTGACGGGCGGCGGGATGGGAGCACAGATACGCAGTATTTT. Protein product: CSVDGRRDGSTDTQYF.

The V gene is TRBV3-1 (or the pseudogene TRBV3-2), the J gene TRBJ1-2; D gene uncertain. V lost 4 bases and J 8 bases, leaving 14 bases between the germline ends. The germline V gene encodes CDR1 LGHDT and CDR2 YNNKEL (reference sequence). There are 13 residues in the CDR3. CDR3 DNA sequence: TGTGCCAGCAGCCCCCCCGTGTCAGCAGGCTACACCTTC. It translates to CASSPPVSAGYTF.